This T cell receptor (beta chain) came from a study of Ad26.COV2.S vaccination and SARS-CoV-2 variants. Study as a whole: Ad26.COV2.S shots went into the muscle once or twice, 56 days apart.

There are 14 residues in the CDR3. V was clipped by 0 bases and J by 4 bases, with 10 bases between them. Germline V gene lookup returns CDR1 LGHDT and CDR2 YNNKEL (reference sequence). Libraries were prepared by immunoSEQ multiplex PCR; TCRdb keeps only in-frame clonotypes and omits some of them. This sample has just over 350,000 clones; about 85% occur once, and the top ten carry 3% to 4%. Stated treatment: about 20 received Ad26.COV2.S at low or high dose, single or two shots; roughly 5 received placebo; per-sample allocation not given. Day 63 following the first vaccine or placebo injection was when the samples were taken.

The chain uses TRBV3-1 (or the pseudogene TRBV3-2) and TRBJ2-7; D is unclear. This sample comprised peripheral blood, obtained in a trial of Ad26.COV2.S vaccine versus placebo. The sequence came from a person aged 18-65 years who received the Ad26.COV2.S COVID-19 vaccine or a placebo. The CDR3 sequence is CASSQDWGGYEQYF. The CDR3 coding sequence is TGTGCCAGCAGCCAAGATTGGGGTGGTTACGAGCAGTACTTC.